A selection of T cell receptor beta chains follows, all from one sample in a study of T cell changes during pregnancy in multiple sclerosis. Assay used: immunoSEQ multiplex PCR; TCRdb lists only in-frame clones, some missing. The table records around 80,000 clones, under 95% of them present only once. The sequencing here drew on peripheral blood, taken before pregnancy. The receptors were sampled from a female donor with multiple sclerosis, enrolled in a pregnancy study. Both conserved end residues are part of each CDR3. D genes are given only for firm matches. Only part of the rows carry a size: once, few, many, or a class if the clone is expanded.

J gene | D gene | V gene | clone size | CDR3 protein | CDR3 DNA
TRBJ1-5 | TRBD1 | TRBV29-1 | NA | CSVRTGSNQPQHF | TGCAGCGTGCGGACAGGGAGCAATCAGCCCCAGCATTTT
TRBJ1-6 | NA | TRBV2 | NA | CASSEELVPVEPPLHF | TGTGCCAGCAGTGAAGAGTTGGTGCCGGTGGAGCCACCCCTCCACTTT
TRBJ1-5 | NA | TRBV19 | NA | CASSIRDNNQPQHF | TGTGCCAGTAGTATCCGGGACAACAATCAGCCCCAGCATTTT
TRBJ2-3 | NA | TRBV5-4 | NA | CATAEISTDTQYF | TGTGCCACCGCAGAAATTAGCACAGATACGCAGTATTTT
TRBJ1-5 | TRBD1 | TRBV9 | NA | CASSVGTGQPQHF | TGTGCCAGCAGCGTGGGGACAGGGCAGCCCCAGCATTTT
TRBJ1-2 | NA | TRBV2 | NA | CASPSYGYTF | TGTGCCAGCCCCTCCTATGGCTACACCTTC
TRBJ1-2 | TRBD1 | TRBV6-5 | NA | CASSYSGQSTNYGYTF | TGTGCCAGCAGTTACTCGGGACAGTCCACTAACTATGGCTACACCTTC
TRBJ2-7 | NA | TRBV13 | NA | CASSWGGTLEQYF | TGTGCCAGCAGCTGGGGTGGGACTCTGGAGCAGTACTTC
TRBJ1-3 | TRBD1 | TRBV5-4 | NA | CASSLDAGGGFGNTIYF | TGTGCCAGCAGCTTGGATGCAGGGGGTGGCTTTGGAAACACCATATATTTT
TRBJ2-2 | NA | TRBV10-1 | NA | CAKGLLGVSGELFF | TGCGCCAAGGGTCTATTAGGGGTGTCCGGGGAGCTGTTTTTT
TRBJ2-1 | TRBD2 | TRBV2 | NA | CASSAQTSGGDEQFF | TGTGCCAGCAGTGCTCAGACTAGCGGGGGGGATGAGCAGTTCTTC
TRBJ1-2 | NA | TRBV19 | NA | CASTLSTGPNYGYTF | TGTGCCAGTACTCTCTCGACAGGCCCTAACTATGGCTACACCTTC
TRBJ1-1 | NA | TRBV5-6 | NA | CASSFFALNTEAFF | TGTGCCAGCAGCTTTTTTGCGCTGAACACTGAAGCTTTCTTT
TRBJ2-1 | TRBD2 | TRBV6-5 | NA | CASSPRTSGGVNPFF | TGTGCCAGCAGCCCTCGGACTAGCGGGGGAGTCAATCCGTTCTTC
TRBJ2-3 | NA | TRBV9 | once | CASSVGQGTDTQYF | TGTGCCAGCAGCGTAGGGCAGGGCACAGATACGCAGTATTTT
TRBJ2-1 | TRBD2 | TRBV13 | NA | CASSLLAGGLYNEQFF | TGTGCCAGCAGCTTACTAGCGGGGGGACTTTACAATGAGCAGTTCTTC
TRBJ1-1 | NA | TRBV6-5 | NA | CASSYSQGRGTEAFF | TGTGCCAGCAGTTACTCCCAGGGGCGAGGTACTGAAGCTTTCTTT
TRBJ2-3 | TRBD1 | TRBV15 | once | CATSSGTGITDTQYF | TGTGCCACCAGCTCAGGGACAGGAATCACAGATACGCAGTATTTT
TRBJ2-5 | NA | TRBV1 | NA | CTSSQVGLGGGDQETQYF | TGCACCAGCAGCCAAGTTGGCCTAGGCGGGGGAGACCAAGAGACCCAGTACTTC
TRBJ2-1 | TRBD1 | TRBV9 | NA | CASSVEDRASYNEQFF | TGTGCCAGCAGCGTAGAGGACAGGGCATCCTACAATGAGCAGTTCTTC
TRBJ2-3 | NA | TRBV18 | once | CASSPETDTDTQYF | TGTGCCAGCTCACCTGAGACAGACACAGATACGCAGTATTTT
TRBJ1-6 | TRBD1 | TRBV2 | once | CASSGDRGREVSYNSPLHF | TGTGCCAGCAGTGGGGACAGGGGGCGCGAAGTATCCTATAATTCACCCCTCCACTTT
TRBJ2-1 | NA | TRBV27 | NA | CASASHGRTYNEQFF | TGTGCCAGCGCTTCTCACGGGAGAACCTACAATGAGCAGTTCTTC
TRBJ2-7 | NA | TRBV29-1 | NA | CSVDPFGRNEQYF | TGCAGCGTTGATCCTTTTGGGCGCAACGAGCAGTACTTC
TRBJ2-7 | NA | TRBV11-2 | NA | CASSQSIGEYAEQYF | TGTGCCAGCAGCCAATCAATCGGGGAGTACGCCGAGCAGTACTTC
TRBJ1-1 | TRBD1 | TRBV11-2 | once | CASSAQQGMNTEAFF | TGTGCCAGCAGCGCACAACAGGGGATGAACACTGAAGCTTTCTTT
TRBJ1-1 | NA | TRBV20-1 | NA | CSAGGGGYAFF | TGCAGTGCCGGGGGTGGAGGGTATGCTTTCTTT
TRBJ1-1 | NA | TRBV10-2 | NA | CASSESSSGLGFDEAFF | TGCGCCAGCAGTGAGTCGTCATCGGGACTGGGGTTCGATGAAGCTTTCTTT